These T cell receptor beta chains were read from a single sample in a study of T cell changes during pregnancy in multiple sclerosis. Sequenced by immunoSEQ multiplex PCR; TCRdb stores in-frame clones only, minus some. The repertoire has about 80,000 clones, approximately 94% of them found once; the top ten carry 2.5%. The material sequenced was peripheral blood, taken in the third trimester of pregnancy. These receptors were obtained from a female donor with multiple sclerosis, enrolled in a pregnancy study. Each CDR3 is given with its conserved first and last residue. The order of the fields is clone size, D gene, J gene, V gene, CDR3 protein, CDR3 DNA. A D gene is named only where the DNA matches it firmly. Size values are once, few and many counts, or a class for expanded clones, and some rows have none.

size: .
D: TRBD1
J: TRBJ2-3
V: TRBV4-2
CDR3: CASSPRQGTSTDTQYF
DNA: TGTGCCAGCAGCCCACGACAGGGTACCAGCACAGATACGCAGTATTTT

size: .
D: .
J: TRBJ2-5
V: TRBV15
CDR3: CATSGALQETQYF
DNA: TGTGCCACCAGCGGGGCTCTCCAAGAGACCCAGTACTTC

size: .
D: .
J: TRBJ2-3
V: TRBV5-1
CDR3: CASSLRGTFTDTQYF
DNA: TGCGCCAGCAGCTTGCGGGGGACGTTCACAGATACGCAGTATTTT

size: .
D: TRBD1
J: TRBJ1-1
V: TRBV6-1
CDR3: CASSVHRGHTEAFF
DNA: TGTGCCAGCAGTGTTCACAGGGGTCACACTGAAGCTTTCTTT

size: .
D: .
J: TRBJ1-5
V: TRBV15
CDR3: CATSRAFGAGEPQHF
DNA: TGTGCCACCAGCAGAGCTTTCGGGGCGGGGGAGCCCCAGCATTTT

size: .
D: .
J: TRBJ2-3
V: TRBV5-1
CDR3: CASTWGLSEDTQYF
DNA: TGCGCCAGCACCTGGGGCTTAAGCGAAGATACGCAGTATTTT

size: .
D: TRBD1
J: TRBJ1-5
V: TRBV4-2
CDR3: CASSPRTGNQPQHF
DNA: TGTGCCAGCAGCCCTCGGACAGGGAATCAGCCCCAGCATTTT

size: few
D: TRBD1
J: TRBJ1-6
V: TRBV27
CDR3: CASSLRTEIRPGTGNGNSPLHF
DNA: TGTGCCAGCAGTTTAAGGACGGAGATCCGTCCCGGGACAGGGAATGGTAATTCACCCCTCCACTTT

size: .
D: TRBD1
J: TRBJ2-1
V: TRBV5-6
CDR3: CASSLGRGQEFF
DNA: TGTGCCAGCAGCTTGGGTAGGGGGCAAGAGTTCTTC

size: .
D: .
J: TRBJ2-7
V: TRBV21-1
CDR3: CASSKTRAGLAGGPGYEQYF
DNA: TGTGCCAGCAGCAAAACCAGAGCCGGACTAGCGGGGGGGCCCGGGTACGAGCAGTACTTC